The 7 T cell receptor beta chains below all came from one sample that was sequenced in a study of cytomegalovirus exposure and HLA in healthy donors. The primer mix had 60 Vbeta and 13 Jbeta primers. The assay was immunoSEQ multiplex PCR, and TCRdb's table has in-frame clones only and misses some. Here the sample spans about 200,000 clones, 75% to 85% being singletons. The sequencing input was PBMCs. The receptors originated from a woman in her 50s in good health and CMV-seronegative.

The chain combines TRBV9 with TRBJ2-3; 11 bases are shared with TRBD2. The trim removed 4 bases at V and 0 bases at J, leaving 7 bases unmatched. Germline lookup yields CDR1 SGDLS and CDR2 YYNGEE. The CDR3 contains 17 residues. The CDR3 loop reads CASSLRLAGSSTDTQYF. CDR3 DNA: TGTGCCAGCAGCTTACGACTAGCGGGATCCAGCACAGATACGCAGTATTTT.

The chain joins TRBV7-9 to TRBJ2-5; D is undetermined. Per germline, CDR1 SEHNR and CDR2 FQNEAQ (reference sequence). V lost 3 bases, J lost 5 bases, and 13 bases lay in between. The CDR3 is 14 residues long. The CDR3 loop is CASSFPVGRETQYF. The CDR3 DNA sequence: TGTGCCAGCAGCTTCCCGGTGGGCCGTGAGACCCAGTACTTC.

The V and J genes are TRBV7-2 and TRBJ2-7, with 9 bases aligning to TRBD2. The CDR3 has 16 amino acids. Losses at the gene ends were 1 base for V and 0 bases for J; bases not matched to a gene: 4. CDR1 is SGHTA and CDR2 is FQGNSA in the germline V gene. DNA for the CDR3: TGTGCCAGCAGCTTAGGCAGACTAGCGGACTCCTACGAGCAGTACTTC. Translation: CASSLGRLADSYEQYF.

This chain connects TRBV27 to TRBJ2-7, with a weak D call TRBD1 (6 bases). The V gene lost 6 bases and the J gene lost 3 bases, with 18 bases spanning the gap. Germline-derived CDR1 and CDR2 are MNHEY and SMNVEV (reference sequence). There are 15 residues in the CDR3. CDR3 sequence (DNA): TGTGCCAGCAGACTACCCGGGACAACCGACTACGAGCAGTACTTC. This gives the protein CASRLPGTTDYEQYF.

J is TRBJ2-7 and V is TRBV18, with D unclear. Looked up from germline, CDR1 is KGHSH and CDR2 is LQKENI. V dropped 3 bases and J dropped 7 bases, with 19 bases sitting between them. The CDR3 has 15 amino acids. CDR3: CASSPGLARLGEQYF. CDR3 in DNA: TGTGCCAGCTCACCCGGGTTAGCCCGGCTTGGGGAGCAGTACTTC. Drawing the rest from reference TRBV18 and TRBJ2-7, the complete variable domain is NAGVMQNPRHLVRRRGQEARLRCSPMKGHSHVYWYRQLPEEGLKFMVYLQKENIIDESGMPKERFSAEFPKEGPSILRIQQVVRGDSAAYFCASSPGLARLGEQYFGPGTRLTVT.

The chain combines TRBV12-5 with TRBJ2-5; maybe TRBD2 (6 bases). V lost 0 bases, J lost 7 bases, and 18 bases lay in between. The CDR3 totals 16 residues. Germline assignment: CDR1 LGHNT and CDR2 FRNRAP. The CDR3 coding sequence is TGTGCTAGTGGTTTGGTACAGACGGGAGCGGAAGGGACCCAGTACTTC. Translating gives CASGLVQTGAEGTQYF.

The sample holds one count of this clone. This rearrangement joins TRBV18 to TRBJ1-1; TRBD1 might be the D (6 bases). Per the germline V gene, CDR1 is KGHSH and CDR2 is LQKENI. Trimming pared 2 bases from V and 12 bases from J, leaving 19 bases between. The CDR3 sequence is 14 residues long. CDR3 DNA sequence: TGTGCCAGCTCACCATCACCGGGCCAGGGGCTCACTTTCTTT. Amino acids: CASSPSPGQGLTFF.